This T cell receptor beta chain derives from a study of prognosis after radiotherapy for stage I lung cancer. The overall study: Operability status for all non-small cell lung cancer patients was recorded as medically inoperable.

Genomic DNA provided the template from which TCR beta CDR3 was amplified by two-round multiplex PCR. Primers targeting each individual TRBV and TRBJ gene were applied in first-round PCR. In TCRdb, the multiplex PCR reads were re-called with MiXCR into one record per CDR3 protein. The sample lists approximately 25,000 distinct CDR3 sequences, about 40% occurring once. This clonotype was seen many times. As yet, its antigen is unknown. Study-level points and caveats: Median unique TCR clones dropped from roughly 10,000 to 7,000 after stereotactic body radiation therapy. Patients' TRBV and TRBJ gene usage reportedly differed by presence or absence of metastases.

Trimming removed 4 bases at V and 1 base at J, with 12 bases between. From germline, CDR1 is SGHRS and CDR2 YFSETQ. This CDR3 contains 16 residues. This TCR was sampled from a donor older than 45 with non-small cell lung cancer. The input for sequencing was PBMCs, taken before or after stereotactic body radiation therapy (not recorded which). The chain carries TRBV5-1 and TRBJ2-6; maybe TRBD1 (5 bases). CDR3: CASSNTGTSGANVLTF. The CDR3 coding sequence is TGCGCCAGCAGCAACACAGGAACATCTGGGGCCAACGTCCTGACTTTC.